Each of the 25 T cell receptor beta chains below was sequenced from the same sample in a study of T cell repertoires in cytomegalovirus infection. TCRdb re-analysed the reads in MiXCR, keeping a single row per CDR3 protein. The sample has 450,000 to 600,000 distinct CDR3 sequences, approximately 11% seen once. Sequencing input: PBMCs. The receptor source for this set is a human donor in good health (CMV status not recorded). Some clones in this sample may be carry-over from other donors' samples.

The sample holds many counts of this clonotype. J is TRBJ2-1 and V is TRBV4-2; the match to TRBD1 covers 7 bases. The CDR3 spans 14 residues. J gave up 5 bases and V 9 bases, and 10 bases lay outside the gene matches. From germline, CDR1 is LGHNA and CDR2 YNFKEQ. CDR3 sequence: CASSPDRYNNEQFF. In DNA, the CDR3 is TGTGCCAGTTCCCCGGACAGGTACAACAATGAGCAGTTCTTC.

V usage is TRBV11-3 and J usage is TRBJ2-3, with a possible D match to TRBD1 (5 bases). The CDR3 has 14 amino acids. Per germline, CDR1 SGHNT and CDR2 YENEEA. V lost 5 bases to trimming and J lost 4 bases, with 13 bases between them. CDR3 nucleotide sequence: TGTGCCAGCAGCGGTCAAGGGGTAGCAGATACGCAGTATTTT. Its protein product is CASSGQGVADTQYF.

This clonotype was seen ten or more times. The rearrangement links TRBV5-6 to TRBJ2-2, with D hard to call. CDR1 and CDR2 (germline): SGHDT, YYEEEE. The CDR3 is 15 residues long. V lost 4 bases and J 1 base, leaving 11 bases between the germline ends. DNA for the CDR3: TGTGCCAGCAGCCGTCCAGGCGGGAACACCGGGGAGCTGTTTTTT. It codes for CASSRPGGNTGELFF.

Ten or more counts support this clonotype. The chain joins TRBV20-1 to TRBJ1-1, with 7 bases identical to TRBD1. CDR1 and CDR2 from the germline V gene are DFQATT and SNEGSKA (reference sequence). J was trimmed by 0 bases and V by 8 bases; bases with no gene match: 9. This CDR3 comprises 14 residues. The chain's CDR3 is CSPRQGYLNTEAFF. The DNA of the CDR3 is TGCAGTCCTCGACAGGGTTACTTGAACACTGAAGCTTTCTTT.

The J gene is TRBJ2-7, the V gene TRBV12-3 or TRBV12-4; 7 bases are a match to TRBD1. The trim removed 7 bases at V and 3 bases at J, leaving 9 bases unmatched. This CDR3 contains 14 residues. CDR3 region: CASNADRESYEQYF. DNA of the CDR3: TGTGCCAGCAACGCCGACAGGGAAAGCTACGAGCAGTACTTC.

This clonotype was observed a few times. The chain recombines TRBV11-2 with TRBJ1-4; 7 nucleotides agree with TRBD1. V gave up 5 bases and J gave up 6 bases; unmatched junction bases: 0. The CDR3 sequence is 12 residues long. From germline, CDR1 is SGHAT and CDR2 FQNNGV. The CDR3, as DNA: TGTGCCAGCAGCCAGGGGGATGAAAAACTGTTTTTT. Protein: CASSQGDEKLFF.

This rearrangement joins TRBV18 to TRBJ1-3; D is ambiguous. V was trimmed by 2 bases and J by 0 bases, leaving 8 bases between them. Germline V gene lookup returns CDR1 KGHSH and CDR2 LQKENI. The length of the CDR3 is 15 residues. This chain's CDR3 is CASSPAGVSGNTIYF. CDR3 nucleotides: TGTGCCAGCTCACCAGCAGGTGTCTCTGGAAACACCATATATTTT. Full variable domain (rest looked up from reference TRBV18 and TRBJ1-3): NAGVMQNPRHLVRRRGQEARLRCSPMKGHSHVYWYRQLPEEGLKFMVYLQKENIIDESGMPKERFSAEFPKEGPSILRIQQVVRGDSAAYFCASSPAGVSGNTIYFGEGSWLTVV.

The chain joins TRBV7-2 to TRBJ1-1; the match to TRBD1 covers 9 bases. Germline CDR1 reads SGHTA; CDR2 reads FQGNSA. V was clipped by 1 base and J by 7 bases; unmatched bases: 19. The length of the CDR3 is 19 residues. The CDR3 loop is CASSLVRSGTGRFFGEAFF. Written as DNA, the CDR3 is TGTGCCAGCAGCTTAGTTCGTTCCGGGACAGGGCGTTTTTTTGGTGAAGCTTTCTTT.

Of note for this clonotype: A read error is possible here, since a much larger clone lies one base away. The rearrangement joins TRBV7-3 to TRBJ1-1; 10 nucleotides match TRBD1. The CDR3 extends over 14 amino acids. Germline CDR1 and CDR2: SGHTA and FQGTGA. The CDR3 loop is CASSTGTGDTEAYF. CDR3 sequence (DNA): TGTGCCAGCAGCACTGGGACAGGGGACACTGAAGCTTACTTT.

This clonotype was observed many times. The rearrangement joins TRBV7-3 to TRBJ1-2, with D possibly TRBD1 on 5 matching bases. This CDR3 contains 13 residues. Trimming took off 3 bases at V and 8 bases at J, with 13 bases between the two ends. The germline gives CDR1 SGHTA, CDR2 FQGTGA. CDR3: CASSFSGAKGYTF. CDR3 bases: TGTGCCAGCAGCTTTTCCGGGGCCAAGGGCTACACCTTC.

In its sample, this clonotype was seen a few times. This clone may be a read error of a much larger clone one base away. The missing conserved phenylalanine or tryptophan at the end of this CDR3 makes a read error likely. The genes are TRBV6-8 and TRBJ1-2; D not certain. The V gene lost 6 bases and the J gene lost 1 base, with 6 bases spanning the gap. The CDR3 is 12 residues long. Germline assignment: CDR1 MNHGY and CDR2 SAAAGT. CDR3 nucleotide sequence: TGTGCCAGCAGCGTCTTTAACTATGGCTACACCATC. It is translated as CASSVFNYGYTI.

This chain connects TRBV10-3 to TRBJ2-7; TRBD2 is a possible D gene (5 bases). V was clipped by 7 bases and J by 0 bases, with 10 bases between them. The CDR3 runs to 13 residues. Germline lookup yields CDR1 ENHRY and CDR2 SYGVKD. CDR3: CAITGSDSYEQYF. CDR3 bases: TGTGCCATCACGGGGAGCGACTCCTACGAGCAGTACTTC.

The chain carries TRBV9 and TRBJ2-1; 13 bases map to TRBD2. J was trimmed by 12 bases and V by 0 bases; bases with no gene match: 9. Germline V gene lookup returns CDR1 SGDLS and CDR2 YYNGEE. The CDR3 loop spans 16 amino acids. In DNA, the CDR3 is TGTGCCAGCAGCGTAGTAGGGACTAGCGGGATGGGGACGCAGTTCTTC. Translated, it gives CASSVVGTSGMGTQFF.

The chain joins TRBV19 to TRBJ2-7; 9 nucleotides line up with TRBD1. The CDR3 has 18 amino acids. V was clipped by 5 bases and J by 3 bases; unmatched bases: 17. CDR1 and CDR2 from the germline V gene are LNHDA and SQIVND (reference sequence). For the CDR3, the DNA is TGTGCCAGTAGTGCCTCCGGGACAGGGCCGAGTTCGGGCTACGAGCAGTACTTC. Its translation: CASSASGTGPSSGYEQYF.

This clonotype has just a few counts. The rearrangement links TRBV2 to TRBJ2-7, with D perhaps matching TRBD1 (6 bases). The CDR3 has 14 residues. V lost 7 bases and J 0 bases, leaving 13 bases between the germline ends. Germline CDR1 reads SNHLY; CDR2 reads FYNNEI. CDR3 amino acids: CASMGTRSSYEQYF. The CDR3 region has the DNA TGTGCCAGCATGGGGACAAGAAGCTCCTACGAGCAGTACTTC.

The table lists this clonotype with many counts. The rearrangement uses TRBV19 and TRBJ2-7; D is possibly TRBD1 (6 bases). In germline, CDR1 is LNHDA, CDR2 SQIVND (reference sequence). V was cut by 7 bases and J by 5 bases, with 15 bases left in between. The CDR3 extends over 13 amino acids. DNA of the CDR3: TGTGCCAGTAAGCGGCTTGGGGGCGACGAGCAGTACTTC. This encodes CASKRLGGDEQYF.

The V gene is TRBV12-3 or TRBV12-4, the J gene TRBJ1-2; D may be TRBD1 (6 bases). The CDR3 runs 13 residues. V was trimmed by 5 bases and J by 7 bases, leaving 14 bases between them. The CDR3 bases are TGTGCCAGCAGTCGGGGGCCAAGTATTGGCTACACCTTC. Encoded protein: CASSRGPSIGYTF.

This clonotype was seen repeatedly, ten times or more. The junction does not match germline at one end; this may be a read error. The J gene is TRBJ2-1, the V gene TRBV7-7; perhaps TRBD2 as D (5 bases). The germline V gene encodes CDR1 SSHAT and CDR2 FNYEAQ (reference sequence). CDR3 size: 13 residues. Written as DNA, the CDR3 is TGTGCTAGCAGCTTAGACCGAGAGGGTGAGCAGTTCTTC. This gives the protein CASSLDREGEQFF.

Many counts were recorded for this clonotype. The rearrangement links TRBV14 to TRBJ2-7; 8 bases line up with TRBD2. This CDR3 spans 16 amino acids. Per the germline V gene, CDR1 is SGHDN and CDR2 is FVKESK. Unmatched junction bases numbered 10, after V lost 4 bases and J lost 2 bases. CDR3 bases: TGTGCCAGCAGCCCCTTGATTCGCGGGGGGCCCTACGAGCAGTACTTC. This translates into CASSPLIRGGPYEQYF.

Ten or more counts support this clonotype. This rearrangement joins TRBV7-3 to TRBJ2-1, with TRBD2 matching over 11 bases. Looked up from germline, CDR1 is SGHTA and CDR2 is FQGTGA. The CDR3 is 15 residues long. V shed 3 bases and J 6 bases; nucleotides not matched to a gene: 4. CDR3 sequence (DNA): TGTGCCAGCAGCTTGTTAGCGGGGGGGGCCAATGAGCAGTTCTTC. Protein sequence: CASSLLAGGANEQFF.

There are a few counts of this clonotype. V and J are TRBV29-1 and TRBJ1-2; 7 bases line up with TRBD1. The germline V gene encodes CDR1 SQVTM and CDR2 ANQGSEA. V was clipped by 4 bases and J by 4 bases; unmatched bases: 6. This CDR3 is 13 amino acids long. The CDR3 protein is CSVGQGVIYGYTF. In DNA form, the CDR3 reads TGCAGCGTTGGACAGGGTGTAATCTATGGCTACACCTTC.

This clonotype has more than one count but fewer than ten. The CDR3 protein is CSVDGSSGANVLTF. The CDR3 region has the DNA TGCAGCGTTGACGGCAGCTCTGGGGCCAACGTCCTGACTTTC. The chain links TRBV29-1 to TRBJ2-6; D gene unclear. This CDR3 comprises 14 residues. Per the germline V gene, CDR1 is SQVTM and CDR2 is ANQGSEA. Trimming shortened V by 3 bases and J by 0 bases, and 6 bases separated the two germline ends.

The sample holds many counts of this clonotype. The chain carries TRBV7-8 and TRBJ2-7; 10 bases are a match to TRBD2. The germline CDR1 and CDR2 sequences are SGHVS and FQNEAQ. This CDR3 contains 16 residues. V lost 1 base, J lost 5 bases, and 8 bases stayed unmatched. The CDR3 DNA is TGTGCCAGCAGCTTAGTTAAAGGAGCGGGAGGGGACGAGCAGTACTTC. It encodes CASSLVKGAGGDEQYF.

The sample holds many counts of this clonotype. This chain uses TRBV29-1 with TRBJ2-7; 12 nucleotides line up with TRBD2. After removal of 6 bases from V and 4 bases from J, the junction contained 7 bases not matched to a gene. The length of the CDR3 is 14 residues. Germline V gene data show CDR1 as SQVTM and CDR2 as ANQGSEA. The CDR3, as DNA: TGCAGCGTGGAACTAGCGGGAGGAGGTTACGAGCAGTACTTC. Protein sequence: CSVELAGGGYEQYF.

The chain has TRBV6-6 and TRBJ1-2; D remains ambiguous. V dropped 4 bases and J dropped 4 bases, with 31 bases sitting between them. Germline-derived CDR1 and CDR2 are MNHNY and SVGAGI (reference sequence). The CDR3 sequence is 20 residues long. The CDR3 loop reads CASSFTRGRFRSWILYGYTF. The DNA for the CDR3 is TGTGCCAGCAGTTTTACCCGGGGAAGGTTTCGTTCCTGGATTCTCTATGGCTACACCTTC.